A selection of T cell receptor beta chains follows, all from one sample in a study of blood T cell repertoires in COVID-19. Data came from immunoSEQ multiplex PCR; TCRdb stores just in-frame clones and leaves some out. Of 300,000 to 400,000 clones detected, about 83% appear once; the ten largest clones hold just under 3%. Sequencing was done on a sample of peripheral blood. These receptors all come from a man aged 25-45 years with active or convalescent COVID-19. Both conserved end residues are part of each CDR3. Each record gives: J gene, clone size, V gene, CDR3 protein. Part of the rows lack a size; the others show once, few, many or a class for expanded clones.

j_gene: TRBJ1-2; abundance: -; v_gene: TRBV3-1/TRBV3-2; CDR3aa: CASSRATWRDYGYTF
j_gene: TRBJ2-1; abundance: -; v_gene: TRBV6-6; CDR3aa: CASSVSGYNEQFF
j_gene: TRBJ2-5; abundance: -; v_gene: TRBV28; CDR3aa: CASSFPGLAIQETQYF
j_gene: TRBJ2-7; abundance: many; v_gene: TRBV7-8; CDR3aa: CASSFTSVDEQYF
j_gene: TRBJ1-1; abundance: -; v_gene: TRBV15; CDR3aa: CGTRGSTEAFF
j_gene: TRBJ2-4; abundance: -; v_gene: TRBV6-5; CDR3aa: CASSRDRELNIQYF
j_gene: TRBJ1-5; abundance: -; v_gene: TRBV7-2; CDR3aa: CASSFGTARNQPQHF
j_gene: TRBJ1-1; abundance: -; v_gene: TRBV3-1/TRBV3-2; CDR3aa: CASSQVKGISEAFF
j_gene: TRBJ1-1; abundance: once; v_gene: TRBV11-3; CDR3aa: CASSIDRTSEAFF
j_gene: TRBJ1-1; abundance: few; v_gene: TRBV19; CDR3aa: CASSNGPVGQNTEAFF
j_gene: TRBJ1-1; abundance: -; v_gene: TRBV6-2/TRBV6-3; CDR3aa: CASSYGEVTEAFF
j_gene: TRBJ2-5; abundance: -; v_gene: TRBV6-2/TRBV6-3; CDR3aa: CASSLGAHETQYF
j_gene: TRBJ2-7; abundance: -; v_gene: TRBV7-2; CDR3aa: CASSLMREVLSYEQYF
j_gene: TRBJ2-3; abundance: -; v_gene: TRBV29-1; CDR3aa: CSVPLAGDLTSTDTQYF
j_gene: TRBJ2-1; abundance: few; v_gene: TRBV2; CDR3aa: CASSEALAGEHEQFF
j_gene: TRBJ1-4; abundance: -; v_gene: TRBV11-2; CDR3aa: CASSLAGYNEKLFF
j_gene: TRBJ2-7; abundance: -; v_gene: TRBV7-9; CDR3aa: CASTLASYEQYF
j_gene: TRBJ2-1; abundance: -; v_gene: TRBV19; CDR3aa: CASRGSPYNEQFF
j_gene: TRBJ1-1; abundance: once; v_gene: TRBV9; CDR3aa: CASSPTEAYTEAFF
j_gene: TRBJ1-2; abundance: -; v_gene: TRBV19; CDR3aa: CASSYRELGYTF
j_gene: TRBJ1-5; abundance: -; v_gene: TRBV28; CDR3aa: CASSPLTGVGNQPQHF
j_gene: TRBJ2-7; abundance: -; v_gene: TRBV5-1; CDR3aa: CASSYGDRGHEQYF
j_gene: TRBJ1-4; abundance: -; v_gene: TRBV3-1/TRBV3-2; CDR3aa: CASSQDRGFILFF
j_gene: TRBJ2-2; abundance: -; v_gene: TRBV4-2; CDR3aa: CASSPPSGLLNTGELFF
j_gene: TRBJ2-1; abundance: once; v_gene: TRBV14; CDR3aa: CASSQVGSPFSYNEQFF
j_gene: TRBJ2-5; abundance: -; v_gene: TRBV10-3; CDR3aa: CAISESPGGVQETQYF
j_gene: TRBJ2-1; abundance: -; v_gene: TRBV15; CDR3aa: CATSPRRLAGLNEQFF
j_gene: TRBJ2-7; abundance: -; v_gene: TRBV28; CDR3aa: CASSAAGRRSSYEQYF
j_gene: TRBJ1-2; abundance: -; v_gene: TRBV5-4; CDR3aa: CASNKDTRNYGYTF
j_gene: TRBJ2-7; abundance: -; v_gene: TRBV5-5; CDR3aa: CASTLPGVEQYF
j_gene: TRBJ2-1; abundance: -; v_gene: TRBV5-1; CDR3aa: CASSVKVGGAGDYNEQFF
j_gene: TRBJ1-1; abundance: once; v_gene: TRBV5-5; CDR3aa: CASRAPGEAFF
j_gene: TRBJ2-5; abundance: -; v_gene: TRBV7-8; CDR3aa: CASSLAGVETQYF